Presented here are 24 T cell receptor beta chains from one specimen sequenced in a study of shared clonotypes between healthy human individuals (dated by TCRdb to 2019 to 2021). Libraries were prepared through the immunoSEQ multiplex PCR assay. TCRdb provides this immuneACCESS table in a form limited to in-frame rearrangements. Some clones are lacking; in checked studies, under half of them reflect an unresolved V gene, and why the rest are absent is not known. Across this sample there are about 1.1 million clones, with approximately 77% seen only once. The top ten clones comprise about 0.89% of the sample. Sequenced material: memory CD4+ T cells from PBMCs. The meaning of the sample's cell subset or site label: CD45RA-negative fraction. The receptors shown here come from a young man in good health. Some clones in this sample may be carry-over from other donors' samples.

This CDR3 is CASVRDRGHYNEQFF. The CDR3 nucleotides read TGTGCCTCAGTCCGTGACAGGGGCCACTACAATGAGCAGTTCTTC. The chain recombines TRBV30 with TRBJ2-1, with 8 bases identical to TRBD1. Germline loops: CDR1 GTSNPN, CDR2 SVGIG (reference sequence). Trimming removed 7 bases from V and 3 bases from J; junction bases left unmatched: 11. The CDR3 spans 15 residues.

The chain employs TRBV5-6 and TRBJ2-1; TRBD1 matches 10 bases. Germline V CDR1 and CDR2: SGHDT, YYEEEE. The V gene end was trimmed by 3 bases and the J gene end by 7 bases; junction bases not matched to a gene: 10. This CDR3 has 16 residues. The CDR3 nucleotides are TGTGCCAGCAGCTGGGCCCGGGACAGGGGCCGGAATGAGCAGTTCTTC. It is translated as CASSWARDRGRNEQFF.

The chain is built from TRBV27 and TRBJ1-1; 10 bases line up with TRBD1. CDR3 length equals 13 residues. Losses at the gene ends were 4 bases for V and 8 bases for J; bases not matched to a gene: 4. Germline lookup yields CDR1 MNHEY and CDR2 SMNVEV (reference sequence). The CDR3 DNA reads as TGTGCCAGCAGTTCCCGGGACAGGGGAGAAGCTTTCTTT. Translated, it gives CASSSRDRGEAFF.

The chain carries TRBV7-2 and TRBJ1-2; 7 positions match TRBD1. From germline, CDR1 is SGHTA and CDR2 FQGNSA. J lost 6 bases, V lost 1 base, and 5 bases had no gene match. The CDR3 runs to 14 residues. CDR3 coding DNA: TGTGCCAGCAGCTTAGAGGGGGCGCGTCATGGCTACACCTTC. It encodes CASSLEGARHGYTF.

The rearrangement joins TRBV6-5 to TRBJ1-3; 8 positions agree with TRBD1. Trimming cost V 6 bases and J 2 bases; bases outside gene matches: 6. The CDR3 contains 15 residues. Germline V gene data show CDR1 as MNHEY and CDR2 as SVGAGI. Written as DNA, the CDR3 is TGTGCCAGCAGGAGAACAGGGGGAACTGGAAACACCATATATTTT. It specifies CASRRTGGTGNTIYF.

CDR3 protein: CASAGLASYNEQFF. As DNA, the CDR3 is TGTGCCAGCGCCGGACTAGCGAGTTACAATGAGCAGTTCTTC. The rearrangement joins TRBV11-2 to TRBJ2-1, with TRBD2 identical over 9 bases. CDR3 length: 14 residues. V shed 8 bases, J shed 4 bases, and the junction held 6 bases outside the gene matches. CDR1 is SGHAT, CDR2 FQNNGV, per germline.

This chain uses TRBV15 with TRBJ1-2; D gene ambiguous. CDR1 is LNHNV and CDR2 is YYDKDF in the germline V gene (reference sequence). Trimming removed 8 bases at V and 8 bases at J, with 21 bases between. The CDR3 covers 14 residues. CDR3 loop: CATSPGRAFWGYTF. The CDR3 DNA sequence: TGTGCCACCTCCCCGGGAAGGGCTTTCTGGGGCTACACCTTC. The full variable domain, its missing parts supplied by reference TRBV15 and TRBJ1-2, is DAMVIQNPRYQVTQFGKPVTLSCSQTLNHNVMYWYQQKSSQAPKLLFHYYDKDFNNEADTPDNFQSRRPNTSFCFLDIRSPGLGDTAMYLCATSPGRAFWGYTFGSGTRLTVV.

This clone was seen only a few times. The same CDR3 also results from other DNA sequences found in this sample. The chain combines TRBV5-1 with TRBJ2-2; D is uncertain. V was cut by 0 bases and J by 6 bases, with 3 bases left in between. This CDR3 has 12 amino acids. Germline V lookup: CDR1 SGHRS, CDR2 YFSETQ. The DNA of the CDR3 is TGCGCCAGCAGCTTGGGCGCCGGGGAGCTGTTTTTT. Translation: CASSLGAGELFF.

This clone occurred many times. Other nucleotide sequences from this sample produce the same CDR3. V usage is TRBV11-3 and J usage is TRBJ2-2; possible D gene TRBD2, 5 bases. This CDR3 region has 14 residues. V dropped 3 bases and J dropped 7 bases, with 12 bases sitting between them. The germline CDR1 and CDR2 sequences are SGHNT and YENEEA. CDR3 coding DNA: TGTGCCAGCAGCTTGGTGGGCGCGGGCGGGGAGCTGTTTTTT. This encodes CASSLVGAGGELFF.

The rearrangement uses TRBV4-2 and TRBJ2-1; TRBD1 matches 7 bases. J was trimmed by 2 bases and V by 3 bases; bases with no gene match: 7. The CDR3 runs 16 residues. Germline lookup yields CDR1 LGHNA and CDR2 YNFKEQ. CDR3 sequence reads: CASSQVGTDPYNEQFF. In nucleotides, the CDR3 is TGTGCCAGCAGCCAGGTCGGGACAGACCCCTACAATGAGCAGTTCTTC.

The rearrangement joins TRBV14 to TRBJ2-7, with unresolved D. The germline V gene has CDR1 SGHDN and CDR2 FVKESK. Deletions cut 8 bases from V and 3 bases from J, with 17 bases between. This CDR3 has 14 residues. The CDR3 region is CASRPSAGNYEQYF. The CDR3 nucleotides are TGTGCCAGCCGCCCGTCCGCAGGCAACTACGAGCAGTACTTC. Looking up the rest from reference TRBV14 and TRBJ2-7 gives the full variable domain: EAGVTQFPSHSVIEKGQTVTLRCDPISGHDNLYWYRRVMGKEIKFLLHFVKESKQDESGMPNNRFLAERTGGTYSTLKVQPAELEDSGVYFCASRPSAGNYEQYFGPGTRLTVT.

This clone was seen only once. This rearrangement joins TRBV5-4 to TRBJ2-5, with 12 positions matching TRBD2. CDR1 and CDR2 (germline): SGHNT, YYREEE (reference sequence). The CDR3 is 17 amino acids. Trimming removed 0 bases from V and 6 bases from J; junction bases left unmatched: 9. The CDR3 sequence is CASSLGGLAGGMKTQYF. DNA for the CDR3: TGTGCCAGCAGCTTGGGTGGTCTAGCGGGAGGGATGAAGACCCAGTACTTC.

The chain links TRBV4-2 to TRBJ1-5; TRBD1 matches at 7 bases. The CDR3 has 15 residues. The germline gives CDR1 LGHNA, CDR2 YNFKEQ. The V segment lost 4 bases and the J segment 3 bases; nucleotides outside the gene matches: 6. In nucleotides, the CDR3 is TGTGCCAGCAGCCTCCGGGACAGAGACAATCAGCCCCAGCATTTT. Amino acids: CASSLRDRDNQPQHF.

As regards this clone: Given a much more abundant clone one base away, this may be a read error. In DNA form, the CDR3 reads TGTGCCTGGAGTGCCCCGGACTACGAGCAGTACTTC. This sequence encodes CAWSAPDYEQYF. The V call is TRBV30, the J call TRBJ2-7; D remains ambiguous. V was shortened by 1 base and J by 3 bases, with 7 bases between the two germline ends. The CDR3 contains 12 residues. Per germline, CDR1 GTSNPN and CDR2 SVGIG (reference sequence). Full variable domain (missing parts from reference TRBV30 and TRBJ2-7): SQTIHQWPATLVQPVGSPLSLECTVEGTSNPNLYWYRQAAGRGLQLLFYSVGIGQISSEVPQNLSASRPQDRQFILSSKKLLLSDSGFYLCAWSAPDYEQYFGPGTRLTVT.

This clone was observed many times. J is TRBJ2-2 and V is TRBV7-8; no reliable D call. Germline V gene lookup returns CDR1 SGHVS and CDR2 FQNEAQ. Trimming cost V 5 bases and J 3 bases, with 16 bases left between them. The CDR3 totals 16 residues. The CDR3 DNA follows: TGTGCCAGCAGCCCAACTCGAGATTCTTACACCGGGGAGCTGTTTTTT. Its protein is CASSPTRDSYTGELFF.

The V gene is TRBV5-1, the J gene TRBJ1-2; D is unclear. Trimming shortened V by 0 bases and J by 8 bases, and 17 bases separated the two germline ends. The germline gives CDR1 SGHRS, CDR2 YFSETQ. The CDR3 spans 15 residues. The CDR3 sequence is CASSLDPARAWGYTF. The CDR3 DNA is TGCGCCAGCAGCTTGGACCCTGCGAGGGCCTGGGGCTACACCTTC.

The CDR3 DNA is TGTGCCAGCAGCTCTCGATTGAACACCGGGGAGCTGTTTTTT. This encodes CASSSRLNTGELFF. This sequence joins TRBV14 and TRBJ2-2; D not resolved. CDR1 is SGHDN and CDR2 is FVKESK in the germline V gene. Trimming pared 5 bases from V and 1 base from J, leaving 8 bases between. The CDR3 sequence is 14 residues long. Full variable domain (outside the CDR3, taken from reference TRBV14 and TRBJ2-2): EAGVTQFPSHSVIEKGQTVTLRCDPISGHDNLYWYRRVMGKEIKFLLHFVKESKQDESGMPNNRFLAERTGGTYSTLKVQPAELEDSGVYFCASSSRLNTGELFFGEGSRLTVL.

The chain joins TRBV28 to TRBJ1-5; 9 bases are shared with TRBD1. The CDR3 extends over 15 amino acids. V gave up 0 bases and J gave up 7 bases; unmatched junction bases: 4. Germline assignment: CDR1 MDHEN and CDR2 SYDVKM. The CDR3 here is CASSLWGQGRQPQHF. As DNA, the CDR3 is TGTGCCAGCAGTTTATGGGGACAGGGAAGGCAGCCCCAGCATTTT.

The rearrangement joins TRBV5-1 to TRBJ1-1, with D possibly TRBD1 on 5 matching bases. The CDR3 length is 15 residues. Germline lookup yields CDR1 SGHRS and CDR2 YFSETQ. V was clipped by 0 bases and J by 2 bases, with 11 bases between them. CDR3: CASSLGRGTNTEAFF. The CDR3 nucleotides are TGCGCCAGCAGCTTGGGACGGGGCACCAACACTGAAGCTTTCTTT.

Turning to this clone: Other DNA sequences from this sample encode an identical CDR3 as well. In nucleotides, the CDR3 is TGTGCCAGCAGCCCAGCCTACGAGCAGTACTTC. It specifies CASSPAYEQYF. J is TRBJ2-7 and V is TRBV2, with D hard to call. This CDR3 is built from 11 residues. Germline CDR1 is SNHLY and CDR2 is FYNNEI. Trimming removed 6 bases at V and 2 bases at J, with 5 bases between.

The chain joins TRBV9 to TRBJ1-3, with TRBD1 matching 8 bases. Trimming removed 0 bases from V and 4 bases from J; junction bases left unmatched: 3. CDR3 length equals 15 residues. Germline CDR1 SGDLS, CDR2 YYNGEE. The CDR3 loop is CASSVGTGPGNTIYF. The CDR3 region has the DNA TGTGCCAGCAGCGTAGGGACAGGGCCAGGAAACACCATATATTTT. Full variable domain (outside the CDR3, taken from reference TRBV9 and TRBJ1-3): DSGVTQTPKHLITATGQRVTLRCSPRSGDLSVYWYQQSLDQGLQFLIQYYNGEERAKGNILERFSAQQFPDLHSELNLSSLELGDSALYFCASSVGTGPGNTIYFGEGSWLTVV.

The chain has TRBV4-3 and TRBJ1-5; D not certain. Looked up from germline, CDR1 is LGHNA and CDR2 is YSLEER. The ends were cut back, 0 bases at V and 1 base at J, with 4 bases in the middle. The CDR3 loop spans 14 amino acids. CDR3 in amino acids: CASSQDKSNQPQHF. DNA of the CDR3: TGCGCCAGCAGCCAAGATAAAAGCAATCAGCCCCAGCATTTT.

In its sample, this clone was seen a few times. The V call is TRBV15, the J call TRBJ2-7, with 9 bases fitting TRBD1. Germline CDR1 and CDR2: LNHNV and YYDKDF (reference sequence). CDR3 size: 15 residues. V was pared by 1 base and J by 4 bases, with 5 bases of the junction left unmatched. CDR3 amino acids: CATSRGTGEGYEQYF. CDR3 bases: TGTGCCACCAGCAGAGGGACAGGGGAGGGGTACGAGCAGTACTTC. The entire variable domain, with the rest obtained from reference TRBV15 and TRBJ2-7, is as follows: DAMVIQNPRYQVTQFGKPVTLSCSQTLNHNVMYWYQQKSSQAPKLLFHYYDKDFNNEADTPDNFQSRRPNTSFCFLDIRSPGLGDTAMYLCATSRGTGEGYEQYFGPGTRLTVT.

The J gene is TRBJ2-7, the V gene TRBV7-3; D is perhaps TRBD1 (6 bases). The CDR3 runs to 14 residues. Trimming removed 3 bases from V and 2 bases from J, with 11 bases in between. The germline gives CDR1 SGHTA, CDR2 FQGTGA. In DNA form, the CDR3 reads TGTGCCAGCAGCTTCGAGACAGGCCCCTACGAGCAGTACTTC. The encoded protein is CASSFETGPYEQYF.